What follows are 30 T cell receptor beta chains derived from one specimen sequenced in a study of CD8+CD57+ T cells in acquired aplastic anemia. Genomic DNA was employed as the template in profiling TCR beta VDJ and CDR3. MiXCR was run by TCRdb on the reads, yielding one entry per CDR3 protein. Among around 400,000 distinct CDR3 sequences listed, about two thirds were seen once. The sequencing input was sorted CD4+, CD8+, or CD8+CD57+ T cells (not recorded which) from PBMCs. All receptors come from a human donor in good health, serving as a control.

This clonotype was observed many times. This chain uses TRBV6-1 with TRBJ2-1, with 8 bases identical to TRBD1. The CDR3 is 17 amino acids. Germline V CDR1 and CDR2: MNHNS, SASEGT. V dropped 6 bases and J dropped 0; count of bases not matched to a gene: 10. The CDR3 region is CASRPQTGVSSYNEQFF. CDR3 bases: TGTGCCAGCAGACCACAGACAGGGGTTAGCTCCTACAATGAGCAGTTCTTC.

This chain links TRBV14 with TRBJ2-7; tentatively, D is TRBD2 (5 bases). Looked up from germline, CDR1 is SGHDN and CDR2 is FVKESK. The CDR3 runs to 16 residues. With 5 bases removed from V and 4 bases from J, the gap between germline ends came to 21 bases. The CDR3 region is CASSLGGGSNPYEQYF. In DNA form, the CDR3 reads TGTGCCAGCAGCTTAGGCGGAGGCAGTAACCCGTACGAGCAGTACTTC.

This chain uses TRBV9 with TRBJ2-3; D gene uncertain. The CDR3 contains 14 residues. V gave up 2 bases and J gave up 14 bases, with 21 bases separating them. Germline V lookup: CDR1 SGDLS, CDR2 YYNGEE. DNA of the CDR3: TGTGCCAGCAGCGTGAGCCCCTCGGGTGAAAAACTGTATTTT. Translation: CASSVSPSGEKLYF.

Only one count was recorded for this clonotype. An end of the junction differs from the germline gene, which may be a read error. The CDR3 region has the DNA TGTGCCAGCAGCCTATGCCCGGGCGGCAGACCGTATGGGTACACCTTC. It translates to CASSLCPGGRPYGYTF. V usage is TRBV12-3 or TRBV12-4 and J usage is TRBJ1-2, with D uncertain. There are 16 residues in the CDR3.

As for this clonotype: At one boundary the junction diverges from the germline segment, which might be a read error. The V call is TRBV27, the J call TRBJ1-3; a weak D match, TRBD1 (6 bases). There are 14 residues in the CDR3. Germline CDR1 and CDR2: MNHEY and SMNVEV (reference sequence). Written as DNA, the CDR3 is TGTGCCAGCAGTTCTGCGGGGGGCCGAAACACCATATGTTTT. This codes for CASSSAGGRNTICF.

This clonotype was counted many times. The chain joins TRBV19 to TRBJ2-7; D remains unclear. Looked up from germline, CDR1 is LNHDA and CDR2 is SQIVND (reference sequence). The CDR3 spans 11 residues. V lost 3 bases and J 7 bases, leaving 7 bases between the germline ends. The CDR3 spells CASSIFGEQYF. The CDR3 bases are TGTGCCAGTAGTATTTTCGGAGAGCAGTACTTC.

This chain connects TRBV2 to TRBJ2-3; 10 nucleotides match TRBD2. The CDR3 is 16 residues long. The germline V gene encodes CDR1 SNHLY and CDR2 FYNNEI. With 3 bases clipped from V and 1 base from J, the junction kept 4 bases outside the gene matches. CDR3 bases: TGTGCCAGCAGTGAGGGTAGCGGGGGGTGCACAGATACGCAGTATTTT. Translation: CASSEGSGGCTDTQYF.

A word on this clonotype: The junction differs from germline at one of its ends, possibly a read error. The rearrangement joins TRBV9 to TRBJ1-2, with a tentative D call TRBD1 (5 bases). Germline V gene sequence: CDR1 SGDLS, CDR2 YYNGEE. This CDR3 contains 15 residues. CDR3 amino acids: CASSIAGDLIYGYTF. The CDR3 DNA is TGTGCCAGTAGTATAGCGGGGGATTTGATCTATGGGTACACCTTC.

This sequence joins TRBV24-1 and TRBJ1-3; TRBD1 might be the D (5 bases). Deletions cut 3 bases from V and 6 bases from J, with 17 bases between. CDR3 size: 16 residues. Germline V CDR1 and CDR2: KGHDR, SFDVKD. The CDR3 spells CATSDRQGGSTNTIYF. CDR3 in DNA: TGTGCCACCAGTGATCGTCAGGGAGGCTCTACAAACACCATATATTTT.

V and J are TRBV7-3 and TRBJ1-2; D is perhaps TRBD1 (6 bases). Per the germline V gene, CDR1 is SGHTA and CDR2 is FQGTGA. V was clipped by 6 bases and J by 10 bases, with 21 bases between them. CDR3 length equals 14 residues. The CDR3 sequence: CASSEALSGEAYTF. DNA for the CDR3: TGTGCCAGCAGTGAAGCGCTTTCAGGGGAAGCCTACACCTTC.

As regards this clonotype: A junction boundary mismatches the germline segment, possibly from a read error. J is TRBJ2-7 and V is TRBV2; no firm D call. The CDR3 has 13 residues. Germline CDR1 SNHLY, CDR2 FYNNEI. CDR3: CASSPEVGYTQYF. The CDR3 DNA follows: TGTGCCAGCAGTCCAGAAGTGGGGTATACGCAGTACTTT.

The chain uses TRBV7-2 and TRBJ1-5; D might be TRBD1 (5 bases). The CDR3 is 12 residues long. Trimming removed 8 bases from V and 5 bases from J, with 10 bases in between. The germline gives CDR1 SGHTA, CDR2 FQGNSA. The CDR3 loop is CASGGGDQPQHF. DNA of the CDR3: TGTGCCAGCGGGGGAGGGGATCAGCCCCAGCATTTT.

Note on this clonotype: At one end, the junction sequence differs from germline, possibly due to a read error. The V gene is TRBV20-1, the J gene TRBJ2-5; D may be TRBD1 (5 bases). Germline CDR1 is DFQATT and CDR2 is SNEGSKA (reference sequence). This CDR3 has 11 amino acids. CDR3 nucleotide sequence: TGCAGCACCAGAGTGAGTGCAGGGTTCGACTTC. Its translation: CSTRVSAGFDF.

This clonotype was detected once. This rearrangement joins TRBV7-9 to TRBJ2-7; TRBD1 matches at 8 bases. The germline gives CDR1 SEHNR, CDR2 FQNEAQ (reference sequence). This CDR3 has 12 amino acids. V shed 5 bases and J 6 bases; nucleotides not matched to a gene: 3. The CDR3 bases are TGTGCCAGCAGCCGGACAGGGCTCGAGCAGTACTTC. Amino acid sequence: CASSRTGLEQYF.

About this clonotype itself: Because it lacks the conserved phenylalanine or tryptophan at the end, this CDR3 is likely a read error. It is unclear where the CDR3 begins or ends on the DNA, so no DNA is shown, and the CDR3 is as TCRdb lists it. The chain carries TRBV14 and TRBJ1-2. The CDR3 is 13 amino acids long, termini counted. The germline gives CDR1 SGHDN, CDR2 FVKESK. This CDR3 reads CASSLEETRLSTV.

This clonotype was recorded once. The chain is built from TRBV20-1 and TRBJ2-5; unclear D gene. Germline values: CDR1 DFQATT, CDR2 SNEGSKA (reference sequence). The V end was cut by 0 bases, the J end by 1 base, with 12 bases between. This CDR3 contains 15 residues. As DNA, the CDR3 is TGCAGTGCTAGAGACTCAGGTCCCGTCCAAGAGACCCAGTACTTC. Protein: CSARDSGPVQETQYF.

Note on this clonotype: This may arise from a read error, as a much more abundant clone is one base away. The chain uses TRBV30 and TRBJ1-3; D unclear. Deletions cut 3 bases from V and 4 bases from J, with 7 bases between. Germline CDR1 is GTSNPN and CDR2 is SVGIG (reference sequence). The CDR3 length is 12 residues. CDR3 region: CAWSEGGNTIYF. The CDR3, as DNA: TGTGCCTGGAGCGAGGGAGGAAACACCATATATTTT.

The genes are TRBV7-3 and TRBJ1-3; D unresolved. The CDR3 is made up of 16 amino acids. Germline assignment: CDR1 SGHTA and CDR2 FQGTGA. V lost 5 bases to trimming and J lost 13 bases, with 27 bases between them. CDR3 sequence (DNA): TGTGCCAGCAGCCGATCGCGAGCGGGGTACAATGAGCAGATATATTTT. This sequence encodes CASSRSRAGYNEQIYF.

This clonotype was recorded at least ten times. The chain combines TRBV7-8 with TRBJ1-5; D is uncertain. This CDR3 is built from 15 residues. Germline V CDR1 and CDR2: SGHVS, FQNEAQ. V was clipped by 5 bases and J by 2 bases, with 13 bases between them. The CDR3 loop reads CASSLRRAGNQPQHF. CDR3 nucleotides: TGTGCCAGCAGCCTGAGGAGGGCGGGCAATCAGCCCCAGCATTTT.

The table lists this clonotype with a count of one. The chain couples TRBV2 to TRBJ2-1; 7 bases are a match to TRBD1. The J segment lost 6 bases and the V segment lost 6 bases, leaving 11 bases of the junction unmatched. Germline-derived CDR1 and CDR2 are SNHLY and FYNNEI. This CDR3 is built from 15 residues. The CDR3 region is CASSPGGFTANEQFF. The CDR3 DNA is TGTGCCAGCAGCCCAGGGGGTTTTACAGCCAATGAGCAGTTCTTC.

CDR3 in DNA: TGTGCCAGTAGTCCTGGACAGGGAGGAAACTATGGCTACACCTTC. Protein sequence: CASSPGQGGNYGYTF. V is TRBV19 and J is TRBJ1-2; TRBD1 aligns across 8 bases. The CDR3 sequence is 15 residues long. V lost 5 bases to trimming and J lost 2 bases; unmatched junction nucleotides: 7. From germline, CDR1 is LNHDA and CDR2 SQIVND (reference sequence).

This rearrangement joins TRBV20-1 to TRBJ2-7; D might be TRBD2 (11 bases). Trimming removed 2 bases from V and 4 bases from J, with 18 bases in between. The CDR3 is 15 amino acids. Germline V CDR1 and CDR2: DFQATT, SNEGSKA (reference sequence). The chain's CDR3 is CSARLAGGQGYEQYF. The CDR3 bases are TGCAGTGCTAGACTAGCGGGGGGACAGGGGTACGAGCAGTACTTC.

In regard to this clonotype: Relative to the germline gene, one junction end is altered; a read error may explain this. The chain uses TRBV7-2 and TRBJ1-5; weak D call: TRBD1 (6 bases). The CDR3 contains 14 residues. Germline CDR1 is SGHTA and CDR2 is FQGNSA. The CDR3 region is CASSLHRDHEQYFF. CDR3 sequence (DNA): TGTGCCAGCAGCCTCCACAGGGACCACGAGCAGTACTTCTTT.

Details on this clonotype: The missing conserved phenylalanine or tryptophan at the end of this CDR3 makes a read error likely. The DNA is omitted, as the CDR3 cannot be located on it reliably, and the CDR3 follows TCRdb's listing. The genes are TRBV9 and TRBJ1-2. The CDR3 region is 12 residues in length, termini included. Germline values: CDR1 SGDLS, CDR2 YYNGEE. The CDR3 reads CASSPPLEDSPL.

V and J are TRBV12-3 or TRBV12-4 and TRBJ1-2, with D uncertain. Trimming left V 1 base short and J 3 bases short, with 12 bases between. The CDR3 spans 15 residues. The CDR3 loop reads CASSLVWGIDYGYTF. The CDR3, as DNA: TGTGCCAGCAGTTTAGTTTGGGGAATCGACTATGGCTACACCTTC.

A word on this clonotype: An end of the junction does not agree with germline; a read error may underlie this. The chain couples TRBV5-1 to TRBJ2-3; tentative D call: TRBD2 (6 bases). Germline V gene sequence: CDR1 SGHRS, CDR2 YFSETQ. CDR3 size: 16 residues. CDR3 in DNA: TGTGCCAGCAGCCACGTGGAGGGATTTCGCACAGATACGCAGTATTTT. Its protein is CASSHVEGFRTDTQYF. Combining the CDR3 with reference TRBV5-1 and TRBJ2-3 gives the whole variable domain KAGVTQTPRYLIKTRGQQVTLSCSPISGHRSVSWYQQTPGQGLQFLFEYFSETQRNKGNFPGRFSGRQFSNSRSEMNVSTLELGDSALYLCASSHVEGFRTDTQYFGPGTRLTVL.

The CDR3 DNA sequence: TGCAGTGCTAGGCCTGACAGGGTAACAGATACGCAGTATTTT. As protein: CSARPDRVTDTQYF. This rearrangement joins TRBV20-1 to TRBJ2-3, with 7 bases aligning to TRBD1. V lost 3 bases to trimming and J lost 3 bases; unmatched junction nucleotides: 6. The germline V gene encodes CDR1 DFQATT and CDR2 SNEGSKA (reference sequence). This CDR3 is 14 amino acids long.

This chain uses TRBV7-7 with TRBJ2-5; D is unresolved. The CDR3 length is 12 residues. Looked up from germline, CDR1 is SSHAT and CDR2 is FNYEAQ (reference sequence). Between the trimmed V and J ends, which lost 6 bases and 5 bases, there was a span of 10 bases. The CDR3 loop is CASSRDLETQYF. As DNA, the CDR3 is TGTGCCAGCAGTCGCGACTTGGAGACCCAGTACTTC.

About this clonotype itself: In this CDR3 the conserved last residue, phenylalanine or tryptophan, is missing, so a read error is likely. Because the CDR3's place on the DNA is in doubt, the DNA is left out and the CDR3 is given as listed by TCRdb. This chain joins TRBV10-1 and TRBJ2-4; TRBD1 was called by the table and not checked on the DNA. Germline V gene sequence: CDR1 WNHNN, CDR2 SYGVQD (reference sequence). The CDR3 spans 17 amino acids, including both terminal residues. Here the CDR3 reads CASSESWGQGAPTSSTS.

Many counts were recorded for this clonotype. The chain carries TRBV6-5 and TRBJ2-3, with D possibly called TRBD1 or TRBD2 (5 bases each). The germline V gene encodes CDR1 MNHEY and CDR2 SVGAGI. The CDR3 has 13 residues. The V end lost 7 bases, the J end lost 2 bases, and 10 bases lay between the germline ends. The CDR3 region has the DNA TGTGCCAGCAACAGAGGGGTCACAGATACGCAGTATTTT. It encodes CASNRGVTDTQYF.